The 5 T cell receptor beta chains presented below share a single source sample, sequenced in a study of T cell repertoires in ileal Crohn's disease. Specified time point: inflamed ileum from the surgical specimen. Sequenced by immunoSEQ multiplex PCR; TCRdb stores in-frame clones only, minus some. Of about 6,600 clones detected, approximately 82% appear once; the ten largest clones hold around 10%. Material: ileal tissue. Receptor source: an adult with Crohn's disease.

The chain has TRBV30 and TRBJ1-2; 8 nucleotides align to TRBD1. Trimming at V came to 4 bases and at J to 2 bases, leaving 3 bases not matched to a gene. CDR3 length equals 13 residues. CDR1 GTSNPN and CDR2 SVGIG come from the germline V gene (reference sequence). In DNA, the CDR3 is TGTGCCTGGACGCGGGACAGGAACTATGGCTACACCTTC. Translation gives CAWTRDRNYGYTF.

The rearrangement joins TRBV28 to TRBJ2-5; D could derive from TRBD1 or TRBD2 (5 bases each). Per the germline V gene, CDR1 is MDHEN and CDR2 is SYDVKM. The V end was cut by 6 bases, the J end by 7 bases, with 18 bases between. There are 14 residues in the CDR3. DNA for the CDR3: TGTGCCAGCAGCTCCCAGGGAGCCCTTAGGACCCAGTACTTC. Translation: CASSSQGALRTQYF. Combining the CDR3 with reference TRBV28 and TRBJ2-5 gives the whole variable domain DVKVTQSSRYLVKRTGEKVFLECVQDMDHENMFWYRQDPGLGLRLIYFSYDVKMKEKGDIPEGYSVSREKKERFSLILESASTNQTSMYLCASSSQGALRTQYFGPGTRLLVL.

V and J are TRBV5-1 and TRBJ2-3; 12 bases align to TRBD2. Unmatched junction bases numbered 5, after V lost 4 bases and J lost 2 bases. The germline V gene has CDR1 SGHRS and CDR2 YFSETQ. There are 16 residues in the CDR3. This CDR3 is CASSLAGGPPTDTQYF. CDR3 DNA sequence: TGCGCCAGCAGCCTAGCGGGGGGGCCCCCCACAGATACGCAGTATTTT.

The rearrangement uses TRBV20-1 and TRBJ2-1; D uncertain. The ends were cut back, 4 bases at V and 7 bases at J, with 8 bases in the middle. The CDR3 runs 11 residues. Per germline, CDR1 DFQATT and CDR2 SNEGSKA (reference sequence). CDR3 residues: CSATKLNEQFF. In nucleotides, the CDR3 is TGCAGTGCTACTAAGTTGAATGAGCAGTTCTTC.

This chain links TRBV11-2 with TRBJ1-2; D may be TRBD1 (5 bases). The CDR3 runs 13 residues. Germline CDR1 is SGHAT and CDR2 is FQNNGV. The germline V and J ends were trimmed by 6 bases and 5 bases, with 13 bases remaining between them. Here the CDR3 DNA reads TGTGCCAGCAGACAATCCAGGGTGTATGGCTACACCTTC. Its protein is CASRQSRVYGYTF.